The sample holds one count of the clone carrying this TCR beta chain. The antigen remains unidentified. The data originate from a study of T cells in Graves' hyperthyroidism and ophthalmopathy. Researchers amplified the TCR beta CDR3 regions from RNA transcripts. The TCR CDR3 was amplified in a first-round RT-PCR using the HTBI primer set. TCRdb reprocessed the multiplex PCR reads with MiXCR, giving one entry per CDR3 protein. The sample holds a few hundred thousand distinct CDR3 sequences, around 43% seen once. V was pared by 6 bases and J by 0 bases, with 5 bases between. This CDR3 region has 12 residues. Germline V gene sequence: CDR1 LNHDA, CDR2 SQIVND (reference sequence). Study observations and caveats: Median prediction lead before ophthalmopathy onset was around seven months with the model. Blood also carried most thyroid clonotypes expanded above 0.001.

In making diagnoses, clinical symptoms, serum thyroxine and TRAb, thyroid ultrasound and orbital computed tomography were all used. The sequence derives from an adult woman with Graves' disease, either hyperthyroidism or ophthalmopathy (not recorded which). Sequenced: peripheral blood or thyroid tissue (not recorded which). The chain employs TRBV19 and TRBJ1-2; D is ambiguous. CDR3 coding DNA: TGTGCCAGTAGGCAGGCTAACTATGGCTACACCTTC. Translation gives CASRQANYGYTF.